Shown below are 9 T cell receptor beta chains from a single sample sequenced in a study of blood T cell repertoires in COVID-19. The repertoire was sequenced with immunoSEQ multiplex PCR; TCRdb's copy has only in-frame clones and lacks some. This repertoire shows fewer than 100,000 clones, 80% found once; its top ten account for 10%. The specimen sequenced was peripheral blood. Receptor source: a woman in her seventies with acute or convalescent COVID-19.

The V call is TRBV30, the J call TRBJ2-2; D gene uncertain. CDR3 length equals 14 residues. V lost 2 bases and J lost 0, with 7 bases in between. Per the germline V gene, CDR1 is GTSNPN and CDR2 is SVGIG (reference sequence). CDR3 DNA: TGTGCCTGGAGTAGAGTAGCGAACACCGGGGAGCTGTTTTTT. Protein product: CAWSRVANTGELFF.

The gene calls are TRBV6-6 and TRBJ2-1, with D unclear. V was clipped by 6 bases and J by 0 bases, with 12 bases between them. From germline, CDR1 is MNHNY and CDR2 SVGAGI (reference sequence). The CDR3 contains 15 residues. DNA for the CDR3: TGTGCCAGCAGCAACGTATTGAGCTCCTACAATGAGCAGTTCTTC. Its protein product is CASSNVLSSYNEQFF.

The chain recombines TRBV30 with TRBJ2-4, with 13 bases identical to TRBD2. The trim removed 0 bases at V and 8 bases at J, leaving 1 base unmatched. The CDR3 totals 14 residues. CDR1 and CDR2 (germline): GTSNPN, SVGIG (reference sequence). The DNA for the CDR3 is TGTGCCTGGAGTGTACTAGCGGGGGGGCACATTCAGTACTTC. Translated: CAWSVLAGGHIQYF.

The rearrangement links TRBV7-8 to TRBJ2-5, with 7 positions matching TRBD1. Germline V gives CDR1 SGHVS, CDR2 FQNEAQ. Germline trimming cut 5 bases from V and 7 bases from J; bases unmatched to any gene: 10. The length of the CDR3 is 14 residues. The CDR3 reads CASSSYRGVATQYF. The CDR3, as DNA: TGTGCCAGCAGCAGTTACAGGGGAGTAGCGACCCAGTACTTC.

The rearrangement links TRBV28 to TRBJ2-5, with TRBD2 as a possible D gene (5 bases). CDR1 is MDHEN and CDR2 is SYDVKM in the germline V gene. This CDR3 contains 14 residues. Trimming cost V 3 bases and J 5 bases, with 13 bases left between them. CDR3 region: CASSLTRAGETQYF. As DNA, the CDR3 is TGTGCCAGCAGTTTGACGAGGGCCGGGGAGACCCAGTACTTC.

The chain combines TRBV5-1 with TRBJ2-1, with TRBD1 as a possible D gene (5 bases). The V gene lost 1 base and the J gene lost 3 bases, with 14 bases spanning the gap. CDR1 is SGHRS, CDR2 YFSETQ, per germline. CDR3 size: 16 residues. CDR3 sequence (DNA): TGCGCCAGCAGCTTGTCCGAACAGGCCCTCTACAATGAGCAGTTCTTC. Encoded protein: CASSLSEQALYNEQFF.

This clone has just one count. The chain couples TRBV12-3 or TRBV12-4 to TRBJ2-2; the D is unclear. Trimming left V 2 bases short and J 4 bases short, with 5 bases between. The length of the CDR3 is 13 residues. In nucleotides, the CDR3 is TGTGCCAGCAGTTTACAACTCACCGGGGAGCTGTTTTTT. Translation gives CASSLQLTGELFF.

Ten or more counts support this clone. CDR3 sequence (DNA): TGCGCCAGTCGTAGCGGGAGTACCGGGGAGCTGTTTTTT. Its translation is CASRSGSTGELFF. V and J are TRBV5-1 and TRBJ2-2, with 9 bases identical to TRBD2. This CDR3 contains 13 residues. J gave up 5 bases and V 8 bases, and 4 bases lay outside the gene matches. Germline V CDR1 and CDR2: SGHRS, YFSETQ. The full variable domain, completed using reference TRBV5-1 and TRBJ2-2, is KAGVTQTPRYLIKTRGQQVTLSCSPISGHRSVSWYQQTPGQGLQFLFEYFSETQRNKGNFPGRFSGRQFSNSRSEMNVSTLELGDSALYLCASRSGSTGELFFGEGSRLTVL.

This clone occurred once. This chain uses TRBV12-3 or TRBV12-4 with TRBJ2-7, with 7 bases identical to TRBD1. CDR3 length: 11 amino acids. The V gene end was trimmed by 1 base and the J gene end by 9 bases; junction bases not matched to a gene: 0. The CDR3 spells CASSLGQGQYF. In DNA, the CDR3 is TGTGCCAGCAGTTTAGGACAGGGGCAGTACTTC.